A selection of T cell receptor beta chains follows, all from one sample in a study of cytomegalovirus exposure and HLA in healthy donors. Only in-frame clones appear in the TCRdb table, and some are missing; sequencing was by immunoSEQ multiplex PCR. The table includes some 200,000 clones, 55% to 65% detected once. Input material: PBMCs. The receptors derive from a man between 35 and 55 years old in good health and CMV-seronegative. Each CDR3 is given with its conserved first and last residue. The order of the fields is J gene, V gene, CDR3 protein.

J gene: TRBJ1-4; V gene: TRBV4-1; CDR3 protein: CASSQASQGASEKLFF
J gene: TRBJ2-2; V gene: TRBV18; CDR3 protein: CASSPIPGQVNTGELFF
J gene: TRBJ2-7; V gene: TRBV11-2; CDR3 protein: CASSRITSGRVYEQYF
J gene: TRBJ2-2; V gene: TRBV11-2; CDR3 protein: CASSSRTSGGIRTGELFF
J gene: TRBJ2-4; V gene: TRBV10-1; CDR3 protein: CASILGGTLIQYF
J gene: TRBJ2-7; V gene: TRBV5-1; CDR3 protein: CASSAAPGQGYEQYF
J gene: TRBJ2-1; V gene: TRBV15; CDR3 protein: CATSTRDSYNEQFF
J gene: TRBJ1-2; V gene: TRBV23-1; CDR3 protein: CASSQFRRTGGGYTF
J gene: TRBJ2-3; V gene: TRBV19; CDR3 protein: CASSKAQGHEMQYF
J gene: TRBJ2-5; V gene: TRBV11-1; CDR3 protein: CASSLVGRGRTETQYF
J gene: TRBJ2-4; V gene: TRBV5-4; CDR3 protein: CASSGDRGDIQYF
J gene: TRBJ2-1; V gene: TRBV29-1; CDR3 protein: CSVLAGGPLKQFF
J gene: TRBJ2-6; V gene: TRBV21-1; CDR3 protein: CASSVRRSGANVLTF
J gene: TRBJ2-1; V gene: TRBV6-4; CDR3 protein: CASSRLAGANNEQFF
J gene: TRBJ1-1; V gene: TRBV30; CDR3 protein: CAWSRDGTEAFF
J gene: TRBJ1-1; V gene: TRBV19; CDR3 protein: CASSQLRGTEAFF
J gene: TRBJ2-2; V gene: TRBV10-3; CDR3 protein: CATSGVSGRATGELFF
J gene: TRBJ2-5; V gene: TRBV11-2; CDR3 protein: CASSWVTSGGQETQYF
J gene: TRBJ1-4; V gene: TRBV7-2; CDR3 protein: CASSLGTGENEKLFF
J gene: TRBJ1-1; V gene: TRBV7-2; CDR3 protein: CASSIWGGHTPNTEAFF
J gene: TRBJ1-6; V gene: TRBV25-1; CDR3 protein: CASSEYRGGSSPLHF
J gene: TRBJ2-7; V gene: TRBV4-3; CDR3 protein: CASSQVIAGSSYEQYF
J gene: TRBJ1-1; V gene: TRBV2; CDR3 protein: CASSPRLGQVNTEAFF
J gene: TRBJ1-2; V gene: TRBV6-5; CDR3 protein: CASRRQDGYTF
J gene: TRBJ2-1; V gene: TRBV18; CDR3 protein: CASSPGASGGLWNEQFF
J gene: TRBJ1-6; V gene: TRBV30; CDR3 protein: CAWSVPRGNSPLHF
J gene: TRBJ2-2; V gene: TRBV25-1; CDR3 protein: CASSVGGLTGELFF
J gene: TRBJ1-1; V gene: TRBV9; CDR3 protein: CASSAVGHTNTEAFF
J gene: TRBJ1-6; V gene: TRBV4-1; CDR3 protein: CASSQLQGAYNSPLHF
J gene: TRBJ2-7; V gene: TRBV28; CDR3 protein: CASSFDLYEQYF
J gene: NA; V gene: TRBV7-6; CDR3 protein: CASSLPGGYEQYF
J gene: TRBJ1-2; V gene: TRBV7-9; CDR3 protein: CASSLNEYGYTF
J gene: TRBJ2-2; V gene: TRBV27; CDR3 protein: CASSRTSGRNTGELFF
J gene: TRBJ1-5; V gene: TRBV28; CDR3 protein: CASSRTGGRGNQPQHF
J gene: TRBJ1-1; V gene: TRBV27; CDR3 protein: CASSSIGVGVQNTEAFF
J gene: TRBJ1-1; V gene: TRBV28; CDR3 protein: CASSFVQNTEAFF
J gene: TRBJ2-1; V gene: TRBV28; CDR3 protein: CASSSHLAGGRNEQFF
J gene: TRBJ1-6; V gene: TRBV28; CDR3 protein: CASSPGGPNSPLHF
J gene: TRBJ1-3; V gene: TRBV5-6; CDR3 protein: CASHRSGNTIYF
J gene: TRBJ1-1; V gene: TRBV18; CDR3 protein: CASSLKQGPNTEAFF
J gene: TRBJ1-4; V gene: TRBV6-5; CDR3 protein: CASSLSVATNEKLFF